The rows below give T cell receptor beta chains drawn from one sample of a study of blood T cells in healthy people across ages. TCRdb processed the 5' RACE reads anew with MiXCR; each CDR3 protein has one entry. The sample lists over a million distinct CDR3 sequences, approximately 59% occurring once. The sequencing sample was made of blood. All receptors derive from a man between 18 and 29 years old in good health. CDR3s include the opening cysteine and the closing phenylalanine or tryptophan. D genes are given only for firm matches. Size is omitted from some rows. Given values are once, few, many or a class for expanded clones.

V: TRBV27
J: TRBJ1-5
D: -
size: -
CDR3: CASSYRDSNQPQHF
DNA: TGTGCCAGCAGTTACAGGGATAGCAATCAGCCCCAGCATTTT

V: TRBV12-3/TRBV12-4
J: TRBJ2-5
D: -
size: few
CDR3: CASSFHGDLQETQYF
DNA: TGTGCCAGCAGTTTCCACGGGGACCTTCAAGAGACCCAGTACTTC

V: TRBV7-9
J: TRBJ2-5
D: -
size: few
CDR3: CASSPRSNGDQETQYF
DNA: TGTGCCAGCAGCCCCCGGTCCAACGGTGACCAAGAGACCCAGTACTTC

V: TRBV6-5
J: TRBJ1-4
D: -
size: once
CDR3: CASSLRGVHEKLFF
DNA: TGTGCCAGCAGTTTAAGGGGAGTTCATGAAAAACTGTTTTTT

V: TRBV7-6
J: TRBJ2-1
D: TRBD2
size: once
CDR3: CASSWTSGASSYNEQFF
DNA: TGTGCCAGCAGCTGGACTAGCGGGGCGAGCTCCTACAATGAGCAGTTCTTC

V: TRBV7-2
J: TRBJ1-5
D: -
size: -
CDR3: CASSLISDNQPQHF
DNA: TGTGCCAGCAGCTTGATAAGTGACAATCAGCCCCAGCATTTT

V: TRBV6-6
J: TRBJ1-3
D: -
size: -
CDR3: CASSVEGNTIYF
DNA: TGTGCCAGCAGCGTCGAGGGGAACACCATATATTTT

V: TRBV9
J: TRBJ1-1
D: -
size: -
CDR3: CASSVGGGREAFF
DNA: TGTGCCAGCAGCGTAGGGGGGGGACGGGAAGCTTTCTTT

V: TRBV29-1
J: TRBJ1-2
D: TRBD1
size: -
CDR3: CSVHFRDRGNYGYTF
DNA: TGCAGCGTCCATTTCCGGGACAGAGGGAACTATGGCTACACCTTC

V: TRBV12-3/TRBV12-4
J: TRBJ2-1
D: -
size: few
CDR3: CASSLGLPQQFF
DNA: TGTGCCAGCAGTTTAGGTCTGCCACAGCAGTTCTTC

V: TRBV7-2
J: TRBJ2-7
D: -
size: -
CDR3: CASGEFAGAQEQYF
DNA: TGTGCCAGCGGGGAGTTCGCGGGGGCCCAGGAGCAGTACTTC

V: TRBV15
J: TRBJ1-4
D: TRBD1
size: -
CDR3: CATSRDSVNEKLFF
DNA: TGTGCCACCTCCCGGGACAGTGTTAATGAAAAACTGTTTTTT

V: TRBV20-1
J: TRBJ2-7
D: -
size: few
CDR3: CSASTGPYEQYF
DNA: TGCAGTGCTAGCACAGGCCCCTACGAGCAGTACTTC

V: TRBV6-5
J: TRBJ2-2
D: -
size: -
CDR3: CASTNAGELFF
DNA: TGTGCCAGCACAAACGCCGGGGAGCTGTTTTTT

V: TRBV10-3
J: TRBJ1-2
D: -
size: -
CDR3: CAISGWVNYGYTF
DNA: TGTGCCATCAGTGGATGGGTTAACTATGGCTACACCTTC

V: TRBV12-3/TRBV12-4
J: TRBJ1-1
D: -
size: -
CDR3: CASSLVPGIIAEAFF
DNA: TGTGCCAGCAGTTTGGTTCCGGGGATAATCGCTGAAGCTTTCTTT

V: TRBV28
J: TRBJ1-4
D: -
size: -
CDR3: CASSSARGFAEKLFF
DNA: TGTGCCAGCAGTTCCGCAAGGGGATTTGCTGAAAAACTGTTTTTT

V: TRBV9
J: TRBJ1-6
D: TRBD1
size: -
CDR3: CASSAGQGRGAYNSPLHF
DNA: TGTGCCAGCAGCGCGGGACAGGGAAGGGGTGCCTATAATTCACCCCTCCACTTT

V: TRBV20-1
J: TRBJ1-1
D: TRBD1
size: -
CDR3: CSATNPGGQGDTEAFF
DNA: TGCAGTGCTACAAATCCCGGGGGACAGGGGGACACTGAAGCTTTCTTT

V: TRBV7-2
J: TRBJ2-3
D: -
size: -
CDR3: CASSMDSVSTDTQYF
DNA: TGTGCCAGCAGCATGGATTCTGTTTCCACAGATACGCAGTATTTT

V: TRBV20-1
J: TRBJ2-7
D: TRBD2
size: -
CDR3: CSARDQGLAGRSYEQYF
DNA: TGCAGTGCTAGAGATCAGGGACTAGCGGGACGATCCTACGAGCAGTACTTC

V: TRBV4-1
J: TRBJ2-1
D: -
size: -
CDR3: CASSHITVSYNEQFF
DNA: TGCGCCAGCAGCCACATCACGGTCTCCTACAATGAGCAGTTCTTC

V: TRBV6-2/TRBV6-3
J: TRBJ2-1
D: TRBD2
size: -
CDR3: CASSYLPGSGGGHEQFF
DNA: TGTGCCAGCAGTTATTTGCCCGGGAGCGGGGGGGGGCATGAGCAGTTCTTC

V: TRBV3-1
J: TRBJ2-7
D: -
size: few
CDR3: CASSQAEAGRNEQYF
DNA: TGTGCCAGCAGCCAAGCTGAGGCAGGGAGGAACGAGCAGTACTTC

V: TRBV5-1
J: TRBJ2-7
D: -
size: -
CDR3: CASAPTPGTIIGEQYF
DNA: TGCGCCAGCGCACCCACTCCCGGGACCATTATTGGCGAGCAGTACTTC

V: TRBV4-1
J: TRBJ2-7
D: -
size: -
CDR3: CASSHRRGRDSYNVQYF
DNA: TGCGCCAGCAGTCACAGACGAGGCAGGGACTCCTACAATGTGCAGTACTTC

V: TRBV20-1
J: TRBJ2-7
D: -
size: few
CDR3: CSASGSPTYEQYF
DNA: TGCAGTGCTAGCGGTTCCCCCACCTACGAGCAGTACTTC